This paragraph reports one TCR beta chain. As yet, its antigen is unknown. This specimen belongs to a study of cytomegalovirus exposure and HLA in healthy donors. In the study overall: Across a few hundred genotyped donors, about 86% landed in the Caucasian-associated ancestry cluster.

The PCR was carried out with 60 Vbeta primers and 13 Jbeta primers. Sequenced by immunoSEQ multiplex PCR; TCRdb stores in-frame clones only, minus some. Of more than 85,000 clones detected, 76% appear once; the ten largest clones hold around an eighth. Overall study findings and caveats: Roughly uniform depth of sequencing across donors was assumed in presence/absence analyses. Listed as cytomegalovirus-associated were over 150 TCR beta chains. TCR beta sequences reportedly predicted the HLA-A and HLA-B alleles of most subjects accurately.

The source material was PBMCs. The TCR originated in a young man in good health and CMV-seropositive.

CDR3 sequence (DNA): TGTGCCAGCAGTGCACAGGGCTACGAGCAGTACTTC. Protein product: CASSAQGYEQYF. The chain links TRBV2 to TRBJ2-7; D may be TRBD1 (6 bases). CDR1 is SNHLY and CDR2 is FYNNEI in the germline V gene. The V gene lost 4 bases and the J gene lost 3 bases, with 7 bases spanning the gap. The CDR3 sequence is 12 residues long.